This T cell receptor (beta chain) was documented in a study of T-cell memory formation after mild COVID-19. Overall study findings and caveats: Pre-infection memory held some responding clones, suggesting pre-existing cross-reactive T cells responded. From day 15 to 85, contracting clones were balanced between CD4 and CD8, whereas later expanders leaned toward CD4+. CM and EM subsets held most contracting CD4+ clones; EMRA held CD8+ ones.

V lost 8 bases and J 4 bases, leaving 25 bases between the germline ends. This CDR3 comprises 17 residues. CDR1 SGHAT and CDR2 FQNNGV come from the germline V gene. Each CDR3 protein is one row after TCRdb ran MiXCR on the 5' RACE reads. Here the sample spans about 320,000 distinct CDR3 sequences, approximately 14% being singletons. Details on this clonotype: No antigen is known for it.

The sequenced material came from PBMCs or a T cell subset sorted from them (not recorded which). The genes are TRBV11-2 and TRBJ2-3; D is unclear. This receptor was obtained from a man aged 18-30 years who had mild COVID-19 (a few samples of this study predate the infection). Cell type and time point are not known. This CDR3 reads CASSLRRGVGVADTQYF. The CDR3 DNA reads TGTGCCAGCTCACTAAGGCGTGGTGTGGGCGTCGCAGATACGCAGTATTTT.